What follows is one T cell receptor beta chain and its context. The CDR3 loop spans 15 amino acids. In germline, CDR1 is SGHKS, CDR2 YYEKEE (reference sequence). The V and J ends lost 4 bases and 5 bases, in that order; junction bases with no gene match: 6. Those enrolled in Seattle joined during active infection and were followed longitudinally afterward. The source of the sample is a study of blood T cell repertoires in COVID-19. Study background: Sites across the United States, Italy and Spain contributed samples from acute and convalescent COVID-19.

The protocol was immunoSEQ multiplex PCR, while the TCRdb copy is restricted to in-frame clones and leaves out a portion. This sample yields roughly 160,000 clones, of which around nine tenths are seen a single time; around a tenth belongs to the top ten. Sequences were obtained from peripheral blood. The receptor's source is a woman aged 70 to 79 with COVID-19, enrolled during active disease. This rearrangement joins TRBV5-5 to TRBJ1-4, with 9 bases aligning to TRBD1. CDR3 residues: CASSGTGSPNEKLFF. DNA of the CDR3: TGTGCCAGCAGCGGGACAGGGTCACCCAATGAAAAACTGTTTTTT.